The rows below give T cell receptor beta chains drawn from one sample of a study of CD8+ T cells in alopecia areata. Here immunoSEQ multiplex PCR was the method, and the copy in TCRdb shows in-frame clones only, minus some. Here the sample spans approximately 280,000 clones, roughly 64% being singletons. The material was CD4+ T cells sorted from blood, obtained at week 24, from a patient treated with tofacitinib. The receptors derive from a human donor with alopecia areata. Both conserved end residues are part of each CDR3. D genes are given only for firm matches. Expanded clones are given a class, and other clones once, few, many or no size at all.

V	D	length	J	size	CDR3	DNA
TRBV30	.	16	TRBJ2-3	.	CAWMRYPTPGTDTQYF	TGTGCCTGGATGAGGTATCCCACCCCGGGCACAGATACGCAGTATTTT
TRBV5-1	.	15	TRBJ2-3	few	CASSQGDRSTDTQYF	TGCGCCAGCAGCCAAGGGGACCGAAGCACAGATACGCAGTATTTT
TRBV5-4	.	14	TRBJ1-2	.	CASSLDTKDYGYTF	TGTGCCAGCAGCTTGGACACTAAGGACTATGGCTACACCTTC
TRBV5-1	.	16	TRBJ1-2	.	CASSRGPRRDSYGYTF	TGCGCCAGCAGCAGAGGACCCCGTAGGGACTCCTATGGCTACACCTTC
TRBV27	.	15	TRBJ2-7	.	CASSAIPRGSYEQYF	TGTGCCAGCAGTGCCATCCCAAGGGGGAGCTACGAGCAGTACTTC
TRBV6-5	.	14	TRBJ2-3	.	CASGQRGGPDTQYF	TGTGCCAGCGGACAAAGGGGGGGCCCAGATACGCAGTATTTT
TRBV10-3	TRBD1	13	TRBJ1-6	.	CAISEQGGSPLHF	TGTGCCATCAGTGAACAGGGGGGGTCACCCCTCCACTTT
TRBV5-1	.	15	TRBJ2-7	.	CASSLEPQGLLEQYF	TGCGCCAGCAGCTTGGAACCCCAGGGGTTACTCGAGCAGTACTTC
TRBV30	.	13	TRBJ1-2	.	CAWSAYRVGGYTF	TGTGCCTGGAGTGCGTACAGGGTGGGAGGCTACACCTTC
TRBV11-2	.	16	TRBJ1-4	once	CASRHPGHSLEEKLFF	TGTGCCAGCAGGCATCCGGGACATTCCTTAGAGGAAAAACTGTTTTTT
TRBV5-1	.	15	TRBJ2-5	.	CASSSPSTGQETQYF	TGCGCCAGCAGCTCGCCCTCCACGGGCCAAGAGACCCAGTACTTC
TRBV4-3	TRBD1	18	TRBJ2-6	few	CASSQAPQKGAGANVLTF	TGCGCCAGCAGCCAAGCCCCGCAGAAGGGGGCCGGGGCCAACGTCCTGACTTTC
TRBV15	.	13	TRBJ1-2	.	CATSPEGSYGYTF	TGTGCCACCAGCCCTGAGGGGAGCTATGGCTACACCTTC
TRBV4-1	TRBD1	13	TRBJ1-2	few	CASKEGANYGYTF	TGCGCCAGCAAAGAGGGGGCCAACTATGGCTACACCTTC
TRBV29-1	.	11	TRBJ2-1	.	CSVRLGNEQFF	TGCAGCGTACGGCTGGGGAATGAGCAGTTCTTC
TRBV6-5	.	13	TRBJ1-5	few	CASSRSGGSAQHF	TGTGCCAGCAGTAGATCGGGGGGGTCAGCCCAGCATTTT
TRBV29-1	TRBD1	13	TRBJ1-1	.	CSVGTGSRTEAFF	TGCAGCGTAGGGACAGGGTCGCGCACTGAAGCTTTCTTT
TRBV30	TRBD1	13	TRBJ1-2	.	CAWSPGGVTGYTF	TGTGCCTGGAGCCCAGGGGGCGTTACTGGCTACACCTTC
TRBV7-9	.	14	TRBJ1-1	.	CASSRAQPNTEAFF	TGTGCCAGCAGCCGAGCTCAGCCTAACACTGAAGCTTTCTTT
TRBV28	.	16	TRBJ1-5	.	CASRVLGRGRNQPQHF	TGTGCCAGCCGGGTGCTCGGCAGGGGCCGGAATCAGCCCCAGCATTTT
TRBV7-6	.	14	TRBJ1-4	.	CASSYRGLGEKLFF	TGTGCCAGCAGCTACCGGGGGCTTGGTGAAAAACTGTTTTTT
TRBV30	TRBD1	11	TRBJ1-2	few	CAWGTGYGYTF	TGTGCCTGGGGGACAGGGTATGGCTACACCTTC
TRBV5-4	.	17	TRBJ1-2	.	CASSLVPRRLVNYGYTF	TGTGCCAGCAGCTTGGTGCCCAGGAGACTAGTTAACTATGGCTACACCTTC
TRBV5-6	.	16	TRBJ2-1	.	CASSLVAVLSYNEQFF	TGTGCCAGCAGCTTGGTTGCCGTCCTCTCCTACAATGAGCAGTTCTTC
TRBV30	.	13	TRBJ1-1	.	CAWSPGPNTEAFF	TGTGCCTGGAGCCCCGGACCGAACACTGAAGCTTTCTTT
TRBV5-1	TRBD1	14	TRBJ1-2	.	CASSPGQPTYGYTF	TGCGCCAGCAGCCCGGGACAGCCTACATATGGCTACACCTTC
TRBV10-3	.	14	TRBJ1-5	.	CAISVSGVNQPQHF	TGTGCCATCAGTGTGTCGGGGGTCAATCAGCCCCAGCATTTT
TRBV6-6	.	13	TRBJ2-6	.	CASTSLGANVLTF	TGTGCCAGCACCTCCCTTGGGGCCAACGTCCTGACTTTC
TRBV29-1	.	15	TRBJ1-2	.	CSVEVKNSLLNGYTF	TGCAGCGTTGAAGTAAAAAACAGCCTTTTGAATGGCTACACCTTC
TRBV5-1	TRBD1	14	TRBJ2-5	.	CASSFGTAQETQYF	TGCGCCAGCAGCTTCGGGACAGCTCAAGAGACCCAGTACTTC
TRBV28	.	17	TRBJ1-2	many	CASNFEGRASSNYGYTF	TGTGCCAGCAACTTCGAGGGCAGGGCCTCTTCTAACTATGGCTACACCTTC
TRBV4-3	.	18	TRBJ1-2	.	CASSQDSRGGRPHHGYTF	TGCGCCAGCAGCCAAGATTCGAGGGGGGGGCGCCCCCACCATGGCTACACCTTC
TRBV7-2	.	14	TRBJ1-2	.	CASSLEPGRGGYTF	TGTGCCAGCAGCTTAGAACCGGGGCGAGGTGGCTACACCTTC
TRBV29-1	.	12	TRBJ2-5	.	CSVQGGIETQYF	TGCAGCGTTCAGGGTGGGATAGAGACCCAGTACTTC
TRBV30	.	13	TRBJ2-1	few	CAWSVLGANEQFF	TGTGCCTGGAGTGTACTAGGAGCCAATGAGCAGTTCTTC
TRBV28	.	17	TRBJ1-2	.	CASTVWGDDIPLYGYTF	TGTGCCAGCACAGTTTGGGGGGACGACATCCCCCTTTATGGCTACACCTTC
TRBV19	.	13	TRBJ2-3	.	CAVGRGPPDTQYF	TGTGCCGTGGGGCGGGGGCCGCCAGATACGCAGTATTTT
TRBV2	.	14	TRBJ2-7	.	CASSDSGLYYEQYF	TGTGCCAGCAGTGATAGCGGCCTATACTACGAGCAGTACTTC
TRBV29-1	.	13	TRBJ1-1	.	CSVAGLLNTEAFF	TGCAGCGTTGCAGGTTTGTTGAACACTGAAGCTTTCTTT
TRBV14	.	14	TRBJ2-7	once	CASSQAAGGPTQYF	TGTGCCAGCAGCCAAGCAGCAGGAGGGCCTACCCAGTACTTC
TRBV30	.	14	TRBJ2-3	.	CAWSQTTQGDTQYF	TGTGCCTGGTCACAAACGACCCAGGGAGATACGCAGTATTTT
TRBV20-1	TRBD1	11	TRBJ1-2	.	CSAARQGIYTF	TGCAGTGCCGCGAGACAGGGGATCTACACCTTC
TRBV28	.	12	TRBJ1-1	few	CASSPERAEAFF	TGTGCCAGCAGCCCCGAGCGTGCTGAAGCTTTCTTT
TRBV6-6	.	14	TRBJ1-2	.	CASSYSKGTYGYTF	TGTGCCAGCAGTTACTCTAAGGGAACCTATGGCTACACCTTC
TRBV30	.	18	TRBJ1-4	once	CAWSADRTTMKTNEKLFF	TGTGCCTGGAGCGCTGACAGGACCACTATGAAGACTAATGAAAAACTGTTTTTT
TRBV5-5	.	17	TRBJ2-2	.	CASSGSIQGQNTGELFF	TGTGCCAGCAGCGGGAGTATACAGGGACAGAACACCGGGGAGCTGTTTTTT